This T cell receptor beta chain was sequenced during a study of T cell repertoires in cytomegalovirus infection. Looking at the study overall: Matching HLA type, along with CMV infection, was indicated by public TCR beta signatures.

Study results and caveats: Dominant in the ex vivo response were TCR beta clonotypes restricted by HLA-C and specific for CMV. There were carriers of CMV plus the relevant HLA, and cumulative public TCR beta family frequency identified them.

In TCRdb, the reads were re-called with MiXCR into one record per CDR3 protein. The data contain over 150,000 distinct CDR3 sequences, over 13% of them seen just once; the ten biggest clones take up around 27%. V gave up 6 bases and J gave up 2 bases, with 17 bases separating them. Per germline, CDR1 SGHRS and CDR2 YFSETQ. The CDR3 runs to 15 residues. This clonotype appeared a few times. Its matching antigen is unknown. The chain is built from TRBV5-1 and TRBJ2-5; D possibly corresponds to TRBD1 (5 bases). Sequenced material: PBMCs. The TCR sequence derives from a human donor in good health (CMV status not recorded). Some clones in this sample may be carry-over from other donors' samples. The DNA of the CDR3 is TGCGCCAGCACCAAATCGGCAGGGCTTCAAGAGACCCAGTACTTC. As protein: CASTKSAGLQETQYF.